This T cell receptor (beta chain) is from a study of blood T cell repertoires in COVID-19. Across the study: T cells, B-cell-depleted T cells, or PBMCs provided the cDNA or gDNA that served as material.

V lost 2 bases to trimming and J lost 4 bases, with 11 bases between them. This CDR3 has 14 residues. Germline values: CDR1 LNHDA, CDR2 SQIVND (reference sequence). The method was immunoSEQ multiplex PCR; TCRdb's version includes in-frame clones alone and lacks a portion of them. This table has a few hundred thousand clones, around 90% appearing once. Assignment of participants to cohorts was predicated upon participant-reported clinical history. Recovered Cohort 3 donors showed two negative PCRs, clearance, or symptom resolution. This chain links TRBV19 with TRBJ1-1, with TRBD1 as a possible D gene (6 bases). Sequenced sample: PBMCs or T cells enriched from blood (not recorded which). This receptor was taken from a woman in her thirties who had recovered from COVID-19. DNA for the CDR3: TGTGCCAGTAGTATAACGCGAGGGGGCACTGAAGCTTTCTTT. This translates into CASSITRGGTEAFF.